Following are 19 T cell receptor beta chains from one sample sequenced in a study of T-cell reconstitution after alpha-beta-depleted transplantation in children. TCRbeta library preparation incorporated unique molecular identifiers. TCRdb re-called the PCR reads with MiXCR, one entry per CDR3 protein. The sample holds about 540,000 distinct CDR3 sequences, around 20% seen once. The specimen was PBMCs from the stem cell graft donor, collected from the stem cell graft. The receptor set was obtained from a human donor who donated a stem cell graft to a child with acute lymphoblastic leukemia.

The gene calls are TRBV11-1 and TRBJ2-2; the D call may be TRBD1 or TRBD2 (6 bases each). The CDR3 consists of 20 residues. Germline V gene sequence: CDR1 SGHAT, CDR2 FQDESV (reference sequence). Trimming pared 6 bases from V and 0 bases from J, leaving 26 bases between. The CDR3 sequence: CASRASLPGAPSANTGELFF. The DNA for the CDR3 is TGTGCCAGCAGAGCCTCGTTGCCGGGGGCTCCGTCCGCGAACACCGGGGAGCTGTTTTTT.

The rearrangement joins TRBV9 to TRBJ2-1, with no clear D. The CDR3 is 17 amino acids. The V end was cut by 2 bases, the J end by 1 base, with 16 bases between. Germline CDR1 is SGDLS and CDR2 is YYNGEE. The CDR3 region is CASSVSLLGRSYNEQFF. The CDR3 DNA reads as TGTGCCAGCAGCGTTTCCCTCCTAGGACGTTCCTACAATGAGCAGTTCTTC.

The chain recombines TRBV4-1 with TRBJ1-4; D may be TRBD1 (5 bases). The CDR3 length is 14 residues. The ends were cut back, 4 bases at V and 7 bases at J, with 13 bases in the middle. The germline gives CDR1 MGHRA, CDR2 YSYEKL. This CDR3 is CASSPGRDGEKLFF. The CDR3 DNA reads TGCGCCAGCAGCCCGGGACGGGACGGTGAAAAACTGTTTTTT.

This clonotype was counted only a few times. This chain connects TRBV5-1 to TRBJ2-7; TRBD2 matches at 7 bases. V gave up 0 bases and J gave up 1 base; unmatched junction bases: 4. The CDR3 spans 15 residues. Germline V gene lookup returns CDR1 SGHRS and CDR2 YFSETQ. CDR3 residues: CASSLASRESYEQYF. Written as DNA, the CDR3 is TGCGCCAGCAGCTTGGCCTCGCGGGAGTCCTACGAGCAGTACTTC.

This clonotype has a handful of counts. This sequence joins TRBV28 and TRBJ2-7, with 8 bases fitting TRBD2. The V gene's germline CDR1 is MDHEN and CDR2 SYDVKM. Trimming cost V 6 bases and J 4 bases; bases outside gene matches: 8. The CDR3 is 14 residues long. The CDR3 nucleotides are TGTGCCAGCAGCTCGAGCGGGAGAGGATACGAGCAGTACTTC. This sequence encodes CASSSSGRGYEQYF.

The sample holds a few counts of this clonotype. The chain links TRBV7-9 to TRBJ1-1; D is ambiguous. Germline CDR1 and CDR2: SEHNR and FQNEAQ (reference sequence). The CDR3 runs 13 residues. Trimming stripped 0 bases from V and 7 bases from J, with 9 bases between. CDR3 loop: CASSLALAVEAFF. CDR3 in DNA: TGTGCCAGCAGCTTAGCGCTGGCGGTTGAAGCTTTCTTT.

V usage is TRBV4-2 and J usage is TRBJ2-4; 10 nucleotides line up with TRBD2. The CDR3 consists of 15 residues. Trimming cost V 1 base and J 15 bases; bases outside gene matches: 12. Germline V gene data show CDR1 as LGHNA and CDR2 as YNFKEQ. CDR3 nucleotides: TGTGCCAGCAGCCAAGTGCGCCTAGCGGGAGAGGTTCGGTACTTC. Protein sequence: CASSQVRLAGEVRYF.

This clonotype showed up many times. The chain has TRBV5-1 and TRBJ2-7; no clear D gene. Trimming removed 0 bases from V and 2 bases from J, with 3 bases in between. This CDR3 is 12 amino acids long. Germline lookup yields CDR1 SGHRS and CDR2 YFSETQ. CDR3 sequence: CASSLVAYEQYF. The DNA of the CDR3 is TGCGCCAGCAGCTTGGTAGCCTACGAGCAGTACTTC.

The rearrangement joins TRBV7-2 to TRBJ2-7; 7 bases align to TRBD2. The CDR3 extends over 14 amino acids. V was clipped by 4 bases and J by 3 bases; unmatched bases: 6. CDR1 is SGHTA and CDR2 is FQGNSA in the germline V gene. DNA for the CDR3: TGTGCCAGCAGCTGGAGAGAGCGGGACTACGAGCAGTACTTC. Protein sequence: CASSWRERDYEQYF.

The V gene is TRBV5-1, the J gene TRBJ2-6; the D is unclear. The CDR3 consists of 14 residues. CDR1 and CDR2 (germline): SGHRS, YFSETQ. Trimming cost V 3 bases and J 1 base, with 5 bases left between them. The DNA of the CDR3 is TGCGCCAGCAGCTACCTATCTGGGGCCAACGTCCTGACTTTC. Encoded protein: CASSYLSGANVLTF.

This clonotype has only a few counts. CDR3 in amino acids: CASSSLNRHLNTGELFF. CDR3 bases: TGTGCCAGCAGTTCCCTCAATAGACACCTGAACACCGGGGAGCTGTTTTTT. The chain uses TRBV12-3 or TRBV12-4 and TRBJ2-2; D is unresolved. V was shortened by 4 bases and J by 1 base, with 16 bases between the two germline ends. The CDR3 has 17 amino acids.

The rearrangement uses TRBV12-3 or TRBV12-4 and TRBJ2-2, with 9 bases fitting TRBD1. After removal of 3 bases from V and 4 bases from J, the junction contained 3 bases not matched to a gene. This CDR3 contains 15 residues. The CDR3 loop reads CASSFSTGGTGELFF. DNA of the CDR3: TGTGCCAGCAGTTTCTCGACAGGGGGCACCGGGGAGCTGTTTTTT.

V is TRBV28 and J is TRBJ1-2; TRBD1 matches 7 bases. Germline V gene lookup returns CDR1 MDHEN and CDR2 SYDVKM. The CDR3 has 16 residues. With 2 bases clipped from V and 3 bases from J, the junction kept 9 bases outside the gene matches. This chain's CDR3 is CASSLRTGPGDYGYTF. CDR3 bases: TGTGCCAGCAGTTTAAGGACAGGACCCGGGGACTATGGCTACACCTTC.

The chain uses TRBV4-1 and TRBJ2-7; D not resolved. CDR1 is MGHRA, CDR2 YSYEKL, per germline. This CDR3 is 14 amino acids long. Deletions cut 4 bases from V and 3 bases from J, with 13 bases between. CDR3 DNA: TGCGCCAGCAGCCCAAGCCGACTGTTCTACGAGCAGTACTTC. Amino acid sequence: CASSPSRLFYEQYF.

The gene calls are TRBV5-1 and TRBJ2-2; TRBD2 matches at 8 bases. The length of the CDR3 is 16 residues. V shed 3 bases and J 5 bases; nucleotides not matched to a gene: 9. Germline CDR1 reads SGHRS; CDR2 reads YFSETQ. In DNA, the CDR3 is TGCGCCAGCAGCTCCAGCGGGAGTGTGGATACCGGGGAGCTGTTTTTT. Residues: CASSSSGSVDTGELFF.

This chain links TRBV24-1 with TRBJ2-3; D remains unclear. Trimming took off 7 bases at V and 1 base at J, with 8 bases between the two ends. CDR3 length equals 13 residues. Germline V gives CDR1 KGHDR, CDR2 SFDVKD. The CDR3: CATRALGTDTQYF. CDR3 coding DNA: TGTGCCACCAGGGCTTTGGGCACAGATACGCAGTATTTT.

V and J are TRBV20-1 and TRBJ2-1; no reliable D call. V was trimmed by 4 bases and J by 0 bases, leaving 10 bases between them. The CDR3 extends over 14 amino acids. Per the germline V gene, CDR1 is DFQATT and CDR2 is SNEGSKA (reference sequence). The CDR3 sequence is CSAIRARSYNEQFF. In DNA, the CDR3 is TGCAGTGCTATCCGCGCCCGCTCCTACAATGAGCAGTTCTTC.

This sequence joins TRBV10-3 and TRBJ1-5; maybe TRBD1 (5 bases). Germline CDR1 ENHRY, CDR2 SYGVKD. V was trimmed by 2 bases and J by 2 bases, leaving 13 bases between them. The CDR3 consists of 16 residues. CDR3 loop: CAISEPGRSGNQPQHF. The CDR3 nucleotides read TGTGCCATCAGTGAGCCGGGACGCTCTGGCAATCAGCCCCAGCATTTT.

This clonotype has a handful of counts. The chain is built from TRBV6-5 and TRBJ2-1; TRBD2 agrees at 8 bases. In germline, CDR1 is MNHEY, CDR2 SVGAGI. V shed 6 bases, J shed 2 bases, and the junction held 6 bases outside the gene matches. This CDR3 contains 15 residues. The CDR3 DNA reads as TGTGCCAGCAGGGCGGGACTAGAAACCTACAATGAGCAGTTCTTC. Translated: CASRAGLETYNEQFF.